This entry describes one TCR beta chain. Its cognate antigen is unknown. A single record per CDR3 protein comes from TCRdb applying MiXCR to the RT-PCR reads. This sample yields more than 400,000 distinct CDR3 sequences, of which around 7.9% are seen a single time; less than 15% belongs to the top ten. Germline loops: CDR1 SNHLY, CDR2 FYNNEI. The CDR3 is 13 residues long. Trimming took off 6 bases at V and 7 bases at J, with 13 bases between the two ends. The data stem from a study of response to subunit inactivated influenza vaccine. Overall study results and limits: Each seasonal flu vaccination may recruit only limited new T cells, authors suggested.

The rearrangement uses TRBV2 and TRBJ2-1; D perhaps matches TRBD2 (5 bases). The sequencing used PBMCs from blood, collected roughly 24 months after vaccination. This TCR was sampled from a man aged 45 to 70 who received an inactivated influenza vaccine. CDR3 loop: CASSGLGWNEQFF. CDR3 coding DNA: TGTGCCAGCAGCGGACTGGGGTGGAATGAGCAGTTCTTC.